The present TCR beta chain was sequenced within a study of blood T cell repertoires in COVID-19. Across the whole study: COVID-19 samples from acute and convalescent phases originated in the United States, Italy and Spain. T cells, B-cell-depleted T cells, or PBMCs supplied cDNA or gDNA.

Methods used by the authors: It was from reference gene primer amplification that nucleated cell counts were estimated. TCRdb's table, derived via immunoSEQ multiplex PCR, lists solely in-frame clones and lacks some. That table supplies the V and J calls and clone size; D and trimming were determined from the DNA. The sample shows just over 95,000 clones, over 75% of them seen only once. In this sample, this clone turned up once. Germline CDR1 and CDR2: SEHNR and FQNEAQ (reference sequence). This CDR3 spans 14 amino acids. J was trimmed by 8 bases and V by 5 bases; bases with no gene match: 7. The chain carries TRBV7-9 and TRBJ1-4; 8 nucleotides align to TRBD1. Sequenced input: peripheral blood. The TCR was taken from a man aged 55 to 70 with acute or convalescent COVID-19. The CDR3 sequence: CASSVRTGSEKLFF. The CDR3 DNA sequence: TGTGCCAGCAGCGTCCGGACAGGGAGCGAAAAACTGTTTTTT.